What follows are 27 T cell receptor beta chains derived from one specimen sequenced in a study of T cell repertoires in cytomegalovirus infection. One entry per CDR3 protein, called by TCRdb with MiXCR from the reads. The sample includes some 300,000 distinct CDR3 sequences, roughly a tenth seen only once; the top ten take around 2.5%. Sequencing input: PBMCs. All receptors derive from a human donor in good health (CMV status not recorded). Some clones in this sample may be carry-over from other donors' samples.

Worth noting for this clonotype: Given the absence of the conserved phenylalanine or tryptophan at the CDR3 end, a read error is likely. This sequence joins TRBV12-3 or TRBV12-4 and TRBJ2-5, with D perhaps matching TRBD1 (6 bases). V was clipped by 4 bases and J by 1 base, with 7 bases between them. The CDR3 spans 13 residues. The CDR3 DNA sequence: TGTGCCAGCAGTTACAGGGTCCAAGAGACCCAGTACTCC. Residues: CASSYRVQETQYS.

This clonotype has a count of ten or more. The chain couples TRBV2 to TRBJ2-1, with D uncertain. Germline lookup yields CDR1 SNHLY and CDR2 FYNNEI. The CDR3 contains 12 residues. V lost 3 bases to trimming and J lost 7 bases, with 7 bases between them. The CDR3 region is CASSDWANEQFF. Written as DNA, the CDR3 is TGTGCCAGCAGTGATTGGGCAAATGAGCAGTTCTTC.

This clonotype was picked up many times. The chain carries TRBV7-2 and TRBJ2-3; D may be TRBD2 (6 bases). Trimming took off 1 base at V and 4 bases at J, with 12 bases between the two ends. In germline, CDR1 is SGHTA, CDR2 FQGNSA. The CDR3 length is 15 residues. CDR3 residues: CASSLGGGTADTQYF. CDR3 DNA sequence: TGTGCCAGCAGCTTAGGTGGCGGGACGGCAGATACGCAGTATTTT. The full variable domain, with the rest looked up from reference TRBV7-2 and TRBJ2-3, is GAGVSQSPSNKVTEKGKDVELRCDPISGHTALYWYRQSLGQGLEFLIYFQGNSAPDKSGLPSDRFSAERTGGSVSTLTIQRTQQEDSAVYLCASSLGGGTADTQYFGPGTRLTVL.

This clonotype was picked up a small number of times. V and J are TRBV27 and TRBJ1-5; D possibly corresponds to TRBD1 (5 bases). The CDR3 is 16 amino acids. Germline CDR1 is MNHEY and CDR2 is SMNVEV (reference sequence). Deletions cut 8 bases from V and 0 bases from J, with 17 bases between. The chain's CDR3 is CASGTRATNSNQPQHF. The CDR3 DNA is TGTGCCAGCGGGACCCGGGCCACTAATAGCAATCAGCCCCAGCATTTT.

This clonotype was counted ten times or more. The chain is built from TRBV28 and TRBJ2-4; D gene uncertain. This CDR3 is built from 13 residues. The ends were cut back, 5 bases at V and 5 bases at J, with 10 bases in the middle. CDR1 MDHEN and CDR2 SYDVKM come from the germline V gene. The CDR3 DNA reads TGTGCCAGCAGTCCACCTCATCAAAACATTCAGTACTTC. Translating gives CASSPPHQNIQYF.

This clonotype was recorded many times. The V gene is TRBV28, the J gene TRBJ2-1; D uncertain. Trimming removed 5 bases from V and 0 bases from J, with 11 bases in between. The CDR3 is made up of 15 amino acids. The germline V gene encodes CDR1 MDHEN and CDR2 SYDVKM. Written as DNA, the CDR3 is TGTGCCAGCAGTACTTCCATGGGCTCCTACAATGAGCAGTTCTTC. Its translation is CASSTSMGSYNEQFF.

This clonotype was found many times. The chain joins TRBV11-1 to TRBJ2-1, with 9 bases identical to TRBD1. Trimming removed 4 bases from V and 16 bases from J; junction bases left unmatched: 5. CDR1 and CDR2 from the germline V gene are SGHAT and FQDESV (reference sequence). The CDR3 contains 11 residues. This CDR3 reads CASSSDRGAFF. CDR3 sequence (DNA): TGTGCCAGCAGCTCGGACAGGGGCGCCTTCTTC.

This chain links TRBV10-3 with TRBJ1-1, with 7 bases aligning to TRBD1. After removal of 6 bases from V and 0 bases from J, the junction contained 7 bases not matched to a gene. Germline assignment: CDR1 ENHRY and CDR2 SYGVKD. CDR3 length: 15 residues. In nucleotides, the CDR3 is TGTGCCATCAGGAGGGACAGCGGAATGAACACTGAAGCTTTCTTT. Protein: CAIRRDSGMNTEAFF.

Details on this clonotype: A read error may account for a junction end that differs from germline. V is TRBV20-1 and J is TRBJ2-5; D possibly corresponds to TRBD1 (5 bases). This CDR3 spans 11 amino acids. The V gene's germline CDR1 is DFQATT and CDR2 SNEGSKA (reference sequence). The CDR3 DNA is TGCAGTGCCCCCCAGGGCCGGTTGGGGTATTTC. Translated: CSAPQGRLGYF.

This clonotype appeared many times. For the CDR3, the DNA is TGTGCCAGCAGCCCCGCTGACAGGGGGAATTCACCCCTCCACTTT. Translated: CASSPADRGNSPLHF. The V call is TRBV14, the J call TRBJ1-6; the match to TRBD1 covers 9 bases. This CDR3 has 15 amino acids. V lost 4 bases, J lost 7 bases, and 5 bases stayed unmatched. CDR1 and CDR2 from the germline V gene are SGHDN and FVKESK.

This clonotype was seen repeatedly, ten times or more. The chain has TRBV29-1 and TRBJ2-1; 12 positions agree with TRBD2. This CDR3 has 20 amino acids. Germline V lookup: CDR1 SQVTM, CDR2 ANQGSEA. The ends lost 4 bases at V and 10 bases at J; junction bases unmatched: 26. The CDR3, as DNA: TGCAGCGTTGGGGGCAGCACTAGCGGGGGGAAAACTACCTTACTTATGGAGCAGTTCTTC. Translation: CSVGGSTSGGKTTLLMEQFF.

This clonotype has a count of ten or more. The rearrangement links TRBV4-1 to TRBJ1-1, with D hard to call. The germline V and J ends were trimmed by 0 bases and 1 base, with 9 bases remaining between them. The CDR3 is made up of 15 amino acids. Germline values: CDR1 MGHRA, CDR2 YSYEKL. The chain's CDR3 is CASSQEERSNTEAFF. CDR3 nucleotide sequence: TGCGCCAGCAGCCAAGAAGAGAGGTCGAACACTGAAGCTTTCTTT.

There are many counts of this clonotype. The junction differs from germline at one of its ends, possibly a read error. The chain is built from TRBV7-9 and TRBJ2-6; D perhaps matches TRBD2 (6 bases). The CDR3 contains 8 residues. CDR1 and CDR2 from the germline V gene are SEHNR and FQNEAQ (reference sequence). Here the CDR3 DNA reads TGTGCCAGCAACTCGGGACTTTTC. Translation: CASNSGLF. The complete variable domain, with remaining parts taken from reference TRBV7-9 and TRBJ2-6, reads DTGVSQNPRHKITKRGQNVTFRCDPISEHNRLYWYRQTLGQGPEFLTYFQNEAQLEKSRLLSDRFSAERPKGSFSTLEIQRTEQGDSAMYLCASNSGLFGAGSRLTVL.

This clonotype was counted at least ten times. The chain combines TRBV10-3 with TRBJ1-5; 9 positions agree with TRBD1. The CDR3 is 13 residues long. Germline CDR1 ENHRY, CDR2 SYGVKD. V was pared by 2 bases and J by 7 bases, with 0 bases of the junction left unmatched. The CDR3 DNA is TGTGCCATCAGTGAGGGACAGGGGCAGCCCCAGCATTTT. This encodes CAISEGQGQPQHF.

In its sample, this clonotype was seen many times. The chain recombines TRBV27 with TRBJ2-6; 11 bases agree with TRBD1. V gave up 4 bases and J gave up 3 bases; unmatched junction bases: 5. The CDR3 is 17 amino acids. The germline gives CDR1 MNHEY, CDR2 SMNVEV (reference sequence). CDR3 sequence: CASSWGTGGDGANVLTF. The CDR3 nucleotides read TGTGCCAGCAGTTGGGGGACAGGGGGAGATGGGGCCAACGTCCTGACTTTC.

The chain combines TRBV6-5 with TRBJ2-1; a possible D gene is TRBD1 (6 bases). Germline V gene lookup returns CDR1 MNHEY and CDR2 SVGAGI. V was pared by 6 bases and J by 2 bases, with 11 bases between. CDR3 length: 14 residues. The CDR3 DNA reads as TGTGCCAGCAGACCCGGGACACCCTACAATGAGCAGTTCTTC. It is translated as CASRPGTPYNEQFF.

The V and J genes are TRBV18 and TRBJ2-2; 7 bases fit TRBD1. This CDR3 is 14 amino acids long. Trimming at V came to 3 bases and at J to 7 bases, leaving 5 bases not matched to a gene. In germline, CDR1 is KGHSH, CDR2 LQKENI. The CDR3 reads CASSPDRSGGELFF. For the CDR3, the DNA is TGTGCCAGCTCACCGGACAGGAGCGGCGGGGAGCTGTTTTTT.

This clonotype showed up many times. This chain connects TRBV12-3 or TRBV12-4 to TRBJ2-2; D is uncertain. V lost 4 bases to trimming and J lost 7 bases, with 13 bases between them. CDR3 size: 14 residues. The CDR3: CASSSRARGGELFF. The CDR3 DNA is TGTGCCAGCAGTTCCAGAGCGCGTGGCGGGGAGCTGTTTTTT.

This clonotype was observed many times. The rearrangement uses TRBV7-2 and TRBJ2-2; 10 nucleotides agree with TRBD1. The germline V gene has CDR1 SGHTA and CDR2 FQGNSA. The CDR3 has 15 residues. J lost 3 bases, V lost 4 bases, and 2 bases had no gene match. CDR3 nucleotide sequence: TGTGCCAGCAGCTCGGGACAGGGGTACACCGGGGAGCTGTTTTTT. Protein: CASSSGQGYTGELFF.

The gene calls are TRBV5-6 and TRBJ2-3; no reliable D call. CDR1 SGHDT and CDR2 YYEEEE come from the germline V gene. This CDR3 region has 14 residues. Trimming took off 1 base at V and 3 bases at J, with 9 bases between the two ends. CDR3 in DNA: TGTGCCAGCAGCTTGAGCTACCTAACAGATACGCAGTATTTT. Translating gives CASSLSYLTDTQYF.

This clonotype came up a few times. The V gene is TRBV19, the J gene TRBJ2-3, with 13 positions matching TRBD2. CDR1 is LNHDA and CDR2 is SQIVND in the germline V gene (reference sequence). CDR3 size: 17 residues. J gave up 4 bases and V 7 bases, and 11 bases lay outside the gene matches. DNA for the CDR3: TGTGCCAGTACCTCGCCCCGGACTAGCGGGAGCTCAGATACGCAGTATTTT. Translating gives CASTSPRTSGSSDTQYF.

This clonotype was seen repeatedly, ten times or more. The chain couples TRBV11-3 to TRBJ1-1; tentatively, D is TRBD1 (5 bases). There are 13 residues in the CDR3. Germline loops: CDR1 SGHNT, CDR2 YENEEA. V lost 3 bases and J 7 bases, leaving 12 bases between the germline ends. In DNA, the CDR3 is TGTGCCAGCAGCTTCACAGGTCAGGGTGAAGCTTTCTTT. Its protein product is CASSFTGQGEAFF. Together with reference TRBV11-3 and TRBJ1-1, the CDR3 gives the full variable domain: EAGVVQSPRYKIIEKKQPVAFWCNPISGHNTLYWYLQNLGQGPELLIRYENEEAVDDSQLPKDRFSAERLKGVDSTLKIQPAELGDSAVYLCASSFTGQGEAFFGQGTRLTVV.

The chain links TRBV6-2 or TRBV6-3 to TRBJ1-1; 8 bases align to TRBD1. The junction had 10 bases not matched to a gene; V was cut back by 8 bases and J by 5 bases. This CDR3 has 14 amino acids. CDR1 and CDR2 (germline): MNHEY, SVGEGT. CDR3 DNA: TGTGCCAGCCGTGACAGGGGAGAGAGGACTGAAGCTTTCTTT. As protein: CASRDRGERTEAFF.

This clonotype was picked up many times. This rearrangement joins TRBV2 to TRBJ1-5, with a possible D match to TRBD1 (6 bases). Trimming took off 4 bases at V and 5 bases at J, with 9 bases between the two ends. Per germline, CDR1 SNHLY and CDR2 FYNNEI. The CDR3 has 13 amino acids. Here the CDR3 DNA reads TGTGCCAGCAGTGTGGACAGATATCAGCCCCAGCATTTT. It codes for CASSVDRYQPQHF. The full variable domain, completed using reference TRBV2 and TRBJ1-5, is EPEVTQTPSHQVTQMGQEVILRCVPISNHLYFYWYRQILGQKVEFLVSFYNNEISEKSEIFDDQFSVERPDGSNFTLKIRSTKLEDSAMYFCASSVDRYQPQHFGDGTRLSIL.

Only a few counts were recorded for this clonotype. The V call is TRBV5-1, the J call TRBJ2-1; tentatively, D is TRBD2 (6 bases). With 3 bases removed from V and 0 bases from J, the gap between germline ends came to 10 bases. The CDR3 loop spans 15 amino acids. Germline CDR1 SGHRS, CDR2 YFSETQ. The chain's CDR3 is CASSWDGSSYNEQFF. In nucleotides, the CDR3 is TGCGCCAGCAGCTGGGACGGGAGCTCCTACAATGAGCAGTTCTTC.

The V call is TRBV29-1, the J call TRBJ1-2, with TRBD1 as a possible D gene (5 bases). Trimming shortened V by 3 bases and J by 2 bases, and 16 bases separated the two germline ends. In germline, CDR1 is SQVTM, CDR2 ANQGSEA. The CDR3 runs 15 residues. The CDR3 spells CSVEGGSAFNYGYTF. CDR3 sequence (DNA): TGCAGCGTTGAGGGGGGATCCGCCTTCAACTATGGCTACACCTTC.

This clonotype showed up just a few times. The chain joins TRBV18 to TRBJ2-2; D is undetermined. Germline V gene lookup returns CDR1 KGHSH and CDR2 LQKENI. The germline V and J ends were trimmed by 8 bases and 4 bases, with 14 bases remaining between them. The CDR3 covers 14 residues. The DNA for the CDR3 is TGTGCCAGCCCCCCTACGTCCCGCACCGGGGAGCTGTTTTTT. Protein: CASPPTSRTGELFF. Together with reference TRBV18 and TRBJ2-2, the CDR3 gives the full variable domain: NAGVMQNPRHLVRRRGQEARLRCSPMKGHSHVYWYRQLPEEGLKFMVYLQKENIIDESGMPKERFSAEFPKEGPSILRIQQVVRGDSAAYFCASPPTSRTGELFFGEGSRLTVL.